What follows describes a single TCR beta chain. The antigen is unknown. The DNA is left out, because the CDR3 cannot be placed on it with certainty; the CDR3 is given as TCRdb lists it. Ends included, the CDR3 has 15 residues. The germline gives CDR1 MGHRA, CDR2 YSYEKL. These data originate in a study of blood T cells in healthy people across ages. Findings of the study overall: Among long-lived donors, naive CD4+ cells were more numerous and diversity higher than in aged donors. The recorded TCR beta diversity per million T cells decreased in a roughly linear manner with age.

Primers used in a second PCR of about 6 to 11 cycles were a sample-barcoded 5' primer and a J-beta primer mix. TCRdb re-called the 5' RACE reads through MiXCR, storing one row per CDR3 protein. In the table there are roughly 1,500,000 distinct CDR3 sequences, about 32% of which are singletons. Sequencing was carried out using blood. The receptor comes from a woman aged 25 to 39 in good health. The chain combines TRBV4-1 with TRBJ1-2; the D segment call TRBD1 is taken from the table without a DNA check. The CDR3 sequence: CASSPFGGGNYGYAF.